The entry that follows covers one T cell receptor (beta chain) sequence. Antigen unknown. Trimming at V came to 5 bases and at J to 6 bases, leaving 9 bases not matched to a gene. This CDR3 is built from 14 residues. Per germline, CDR1 MDHEN and CDR2 SYDVKM. The data derive from a study of T cell responses to AZD1222 COVID-19 vaccine. Regarding the study as a whole: Seropositive status at baseline applied to only five or six AZD1222 recipients.

Repertoires were generated with immunoSEQ multiplex PCR, while TCRdb's copy carries only in-frame clones and drops some. The sample carries about 120,000 clones, 70% to 90% recorded once. The sample here was peripheral blood, taken on day 0 of MenACWY control vaccination. This receptor was taken from an adult in good health. This sequence joins TRBV28 and TRBJ1-1, with 7 bases identical to TRBD1. The CDR3 bases are TGTGCCAGCAGTCCCCACCGACAGGGCGCTGAAGCTTTCTTT. Translation: CASSPHRQGAEAFF. The complete variable domain, with remaining parts taken from reference TRBV28 and TRBJ1-1, reads DVKVTQSSRYLVKRTGEKVFLECVQDMDHENMFWYRQDPGLGLRLIYFSYDVKMKEKGDIPEGYSVSREKKERFSLILESASTNQTSMYLCASSPHRQGAEAFFGQGTRLTVV.